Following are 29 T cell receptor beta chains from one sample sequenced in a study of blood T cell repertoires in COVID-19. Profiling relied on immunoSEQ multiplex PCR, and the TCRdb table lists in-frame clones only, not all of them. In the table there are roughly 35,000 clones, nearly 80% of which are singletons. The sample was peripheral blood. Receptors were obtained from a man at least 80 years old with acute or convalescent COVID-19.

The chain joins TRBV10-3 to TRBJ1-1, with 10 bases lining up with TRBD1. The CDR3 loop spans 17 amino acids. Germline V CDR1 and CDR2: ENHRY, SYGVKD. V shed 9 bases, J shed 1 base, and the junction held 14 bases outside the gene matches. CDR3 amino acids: CAMTEGWDRGSNTEAFF. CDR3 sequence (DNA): TGTGCCATGACTGAGGGGTGGGACAGGGGCTCGAACACTGAAGCTTTCTTT.

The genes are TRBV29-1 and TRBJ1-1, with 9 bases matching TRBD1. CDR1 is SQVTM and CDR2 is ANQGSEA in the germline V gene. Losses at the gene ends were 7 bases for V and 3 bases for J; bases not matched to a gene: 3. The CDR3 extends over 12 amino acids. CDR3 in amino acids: CSATGGYTEAFF. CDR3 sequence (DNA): TGCAGCGCAACAGGGGGCTACACTGAAGCTTTCTTT.

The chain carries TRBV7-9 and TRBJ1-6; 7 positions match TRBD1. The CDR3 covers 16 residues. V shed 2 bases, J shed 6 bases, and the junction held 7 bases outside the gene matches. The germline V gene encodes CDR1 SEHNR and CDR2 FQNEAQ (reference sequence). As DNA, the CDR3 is TGTGCCAGCAGCTTACGTCCGACAGGGAGTAATTCACCCCTCCACTTT. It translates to CASSLRPTGSNSPLHF.

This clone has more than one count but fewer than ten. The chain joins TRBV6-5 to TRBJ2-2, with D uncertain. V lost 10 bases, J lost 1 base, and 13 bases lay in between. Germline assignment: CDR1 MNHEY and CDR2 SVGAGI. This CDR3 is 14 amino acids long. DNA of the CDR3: TGTGCCACCGCAGGAAATCGGAACACCGGGGAGCTGTTTTTT. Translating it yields CATAGNRNTGELFF.

The CDR3 region is CASSSQGKNYGYTF. The CDR3 nucleotides read TGTGCCAGCAGCAGCCAGGGGAAGAATTATGGCTACACCTTC. The chain is built from TRBV14 and TRBJ1-2, with a tentative D call TRBD1 (6 bases). The V end was cut by 5 bases, the J end by 5 bases, with 15 bases between. The CDR3 sequence is 14 residues long. Germline V gene lookup returns CDR1 SGHDN and CDR2 FVKESK.

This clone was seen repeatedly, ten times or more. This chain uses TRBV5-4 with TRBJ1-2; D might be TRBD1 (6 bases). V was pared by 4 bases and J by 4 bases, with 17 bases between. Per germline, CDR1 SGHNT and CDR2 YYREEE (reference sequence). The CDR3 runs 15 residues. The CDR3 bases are TGTGCCAGCAGCACCAAAGGGGGGGCATCCTATGGCTACACCTTC. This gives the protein CASSTKGGASYGYTF.

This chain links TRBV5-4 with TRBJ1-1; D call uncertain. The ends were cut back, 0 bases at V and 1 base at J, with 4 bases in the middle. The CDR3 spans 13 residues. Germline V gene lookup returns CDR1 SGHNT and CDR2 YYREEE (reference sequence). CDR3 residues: CASSLARNTEAFF. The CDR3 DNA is TGTGCCAGCAGCTTGGCCCGGAACACTGAAGCTTTCTTT.

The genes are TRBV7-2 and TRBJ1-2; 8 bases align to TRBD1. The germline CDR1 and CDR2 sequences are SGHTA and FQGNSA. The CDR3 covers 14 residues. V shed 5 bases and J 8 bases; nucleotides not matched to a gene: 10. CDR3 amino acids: CASSTLTGAGGYTF. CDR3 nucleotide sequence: TGTGCCAGCAGCACATTGACAGGGGCCGGGGGCTACACCTTC.

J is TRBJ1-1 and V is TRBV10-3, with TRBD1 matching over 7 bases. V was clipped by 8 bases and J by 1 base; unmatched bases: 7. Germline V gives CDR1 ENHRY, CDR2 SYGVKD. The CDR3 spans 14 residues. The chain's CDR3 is CAISRDSGNTEAFF. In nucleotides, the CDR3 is TGTGCCATCTCCCGGGACAGCGGGAACACTGAAGCTTTCTTT.

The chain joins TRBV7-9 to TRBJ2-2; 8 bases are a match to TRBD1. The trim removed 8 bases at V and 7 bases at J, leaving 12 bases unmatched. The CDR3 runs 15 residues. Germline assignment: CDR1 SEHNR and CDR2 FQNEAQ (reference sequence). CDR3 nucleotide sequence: TGTGCCAGCTCCAACCCCGACAGGGGAATCGGGGAGCTGTTTTTT. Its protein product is CASSNPDRGIGELFF.

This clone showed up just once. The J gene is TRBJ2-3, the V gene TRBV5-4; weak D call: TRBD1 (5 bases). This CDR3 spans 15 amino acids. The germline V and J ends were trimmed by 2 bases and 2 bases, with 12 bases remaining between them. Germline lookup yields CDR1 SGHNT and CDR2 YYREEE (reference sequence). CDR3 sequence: CASSFGQGLTDTQYF. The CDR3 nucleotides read TGTGCCAGCAGCTTTGGGCAGGGTCTCACAGATACGCAGTATTTT.

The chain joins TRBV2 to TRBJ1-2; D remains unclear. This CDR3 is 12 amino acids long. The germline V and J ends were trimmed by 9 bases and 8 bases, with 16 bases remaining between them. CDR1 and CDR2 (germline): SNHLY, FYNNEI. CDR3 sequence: CARGAGTRGYTF. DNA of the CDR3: TGTGCCAGGGGTGCGGGAACTAGGGGCTACACCTTC.

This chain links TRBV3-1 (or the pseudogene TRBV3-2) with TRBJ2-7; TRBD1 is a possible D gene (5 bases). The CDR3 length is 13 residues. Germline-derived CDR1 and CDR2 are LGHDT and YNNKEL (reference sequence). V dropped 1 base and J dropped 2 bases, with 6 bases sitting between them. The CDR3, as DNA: TGTGCCAGCAGCCAAGTGGGGCCCTACGAGCAGTACTTC. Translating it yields CASSQVGPYEQYF.

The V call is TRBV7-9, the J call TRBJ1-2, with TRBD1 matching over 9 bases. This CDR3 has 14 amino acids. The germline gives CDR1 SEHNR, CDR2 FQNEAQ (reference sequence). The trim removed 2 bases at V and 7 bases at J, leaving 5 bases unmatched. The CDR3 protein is CASSLRDRASGYTF. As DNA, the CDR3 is TGTGCCAGCAGCTTAAGGGACAGGGCATCTGGCTACACCTTC.

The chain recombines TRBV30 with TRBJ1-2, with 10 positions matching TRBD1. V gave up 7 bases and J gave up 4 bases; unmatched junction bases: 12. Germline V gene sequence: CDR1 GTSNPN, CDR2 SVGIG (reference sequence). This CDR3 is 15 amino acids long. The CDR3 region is CAFTSRDRGSYGYTF. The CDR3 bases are TGTGCCTTCACGTCGCGGGACAGGGGAAGCTATGGCTACACCTTC.

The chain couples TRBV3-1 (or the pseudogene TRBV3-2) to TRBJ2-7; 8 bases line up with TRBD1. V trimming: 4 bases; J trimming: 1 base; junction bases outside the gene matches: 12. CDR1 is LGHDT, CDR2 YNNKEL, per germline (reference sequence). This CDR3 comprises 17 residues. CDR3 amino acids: CASSPAGRQGPSYEQYF. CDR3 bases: TGTGCCAGCAGCCCCGCCGGTCGACAGGGGCCATCCTACGAGCAGTACTTC.

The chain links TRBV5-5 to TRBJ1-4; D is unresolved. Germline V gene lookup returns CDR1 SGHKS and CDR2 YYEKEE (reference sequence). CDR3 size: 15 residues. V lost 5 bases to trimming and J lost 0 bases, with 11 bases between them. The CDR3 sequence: CASSSTPATNEKLFF. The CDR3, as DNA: TGTGCCAGCAGTTCGACACCTGCAACTAATGAAAAACTGTTTTTT. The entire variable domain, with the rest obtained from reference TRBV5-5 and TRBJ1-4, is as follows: DAGVTQSPTHLIKTRGQQVTLRCSPISGHKSVSWYQQVLGQGPQFIFQYYEKEERGRGNFPDRFSARQFPNYSSELNVNALLLGDSALYLCASSSTPATNEKLFFGSGTQLSVL.

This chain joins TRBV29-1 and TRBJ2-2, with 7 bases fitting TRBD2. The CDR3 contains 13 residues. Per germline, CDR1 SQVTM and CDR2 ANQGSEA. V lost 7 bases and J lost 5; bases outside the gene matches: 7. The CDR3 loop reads CSASPGGTGELFF. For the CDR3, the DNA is TGCAGCGCGTCACCGGGGGGAACCGGGGAGCTGTTTTTT.

In DNA, the CDR3 is TGTGCCAGCAGCTCGGGGACTGGAGGCATGAAGACCCAGTACTTC. Translating gives CASSSGTGGMKTQYF. This chain connects TRBV5-4 to TRBJ2-5; TRBD2 is a possible D gene (6 bases). V lost 3 bases and J lost 6, with 18 bases in between. This CDR3 is 15 amino acids long. Germline CDR1 is SGHNT and CDR2 is YYREEE (reference sequence).

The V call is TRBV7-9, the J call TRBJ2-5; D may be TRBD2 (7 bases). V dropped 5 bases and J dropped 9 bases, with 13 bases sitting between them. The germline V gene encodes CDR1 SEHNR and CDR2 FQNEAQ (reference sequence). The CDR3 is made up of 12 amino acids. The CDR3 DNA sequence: TGTGCCAGCAGCAGGAGGGGGGGAGCCCAGTACTTC. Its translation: CASSRRGGAQYF.

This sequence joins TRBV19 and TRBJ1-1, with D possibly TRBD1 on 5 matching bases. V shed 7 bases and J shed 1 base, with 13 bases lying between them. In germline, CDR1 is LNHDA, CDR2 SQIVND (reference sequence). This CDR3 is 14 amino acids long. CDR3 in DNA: TGTGCCAGTACGGCAGGGAAGGAGAACACTGAAGCTTTCTTT. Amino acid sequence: CASTAGKENTEAFF.

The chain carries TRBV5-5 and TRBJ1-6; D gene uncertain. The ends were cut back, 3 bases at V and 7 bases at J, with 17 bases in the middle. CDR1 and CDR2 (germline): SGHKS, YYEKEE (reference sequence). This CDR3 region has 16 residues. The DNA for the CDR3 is TGTGCCAGCAGCTATGAACCCGGAGGACCGAATTCACCCCTCCACTTT. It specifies CASSYEPGGPNSPLHF.

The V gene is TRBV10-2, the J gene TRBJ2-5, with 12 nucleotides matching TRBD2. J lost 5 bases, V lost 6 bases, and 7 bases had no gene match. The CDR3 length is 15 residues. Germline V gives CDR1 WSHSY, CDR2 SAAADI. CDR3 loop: CASSLAGGPGETQYF. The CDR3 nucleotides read TGCGCCAGCAGCCTAGCGGGGGGGCCGGGGGAGACCCAGTACTTC.

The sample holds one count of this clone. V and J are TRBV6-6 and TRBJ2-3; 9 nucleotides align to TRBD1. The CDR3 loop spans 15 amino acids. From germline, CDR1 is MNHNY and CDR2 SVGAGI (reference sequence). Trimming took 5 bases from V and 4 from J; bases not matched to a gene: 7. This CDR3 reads CASSTGTGRADTQYF. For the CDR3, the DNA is TGTGCCAGCAGTACTGGGACAGGGAGGGCAGATACGCAGTATTTT.

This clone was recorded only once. This CDR3 is CASSLEGQGDYGYTF. DNA of the CDR3: TGTGCCAGCAGCTTAGAGGGACAGGGGGACTATGGCTACACCTTC. The chain recombines TRBV7-9 with TRBJ1-2, with 11 bases lining up with TRBD1. Germline values: CDR1 SEHNR, CDR2 FQNEAQ (reference sequence). The CDR3 is 15 amino acids. With V trimmed by 1 base and J by 3 bases, 1 base remained unmatched.

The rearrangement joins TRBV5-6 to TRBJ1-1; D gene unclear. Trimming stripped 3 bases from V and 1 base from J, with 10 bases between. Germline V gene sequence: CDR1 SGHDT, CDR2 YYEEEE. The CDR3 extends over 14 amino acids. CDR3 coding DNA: TGTGCCAGCAGCTCTGGGTGGAGGAACACTGAAGCTTTCTTT. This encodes CASSSGWRNTEAFF.

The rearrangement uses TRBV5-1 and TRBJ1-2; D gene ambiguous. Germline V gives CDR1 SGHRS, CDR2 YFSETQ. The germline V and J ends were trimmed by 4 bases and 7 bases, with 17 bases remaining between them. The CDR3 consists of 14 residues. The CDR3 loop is CASSAGAQTGGYTF. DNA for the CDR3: TGCGCCAGCAGCGCCGGTGCTCAGACGGGTGGCTACACCTTC.

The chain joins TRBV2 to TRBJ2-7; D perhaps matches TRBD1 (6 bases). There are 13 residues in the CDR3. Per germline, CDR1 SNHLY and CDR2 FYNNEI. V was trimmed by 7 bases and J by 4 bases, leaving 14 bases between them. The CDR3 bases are TGTGCCAGCACCCAGGACAGATTTTACGAGCAGTACTTC. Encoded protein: CASTQDRFYEQYF.

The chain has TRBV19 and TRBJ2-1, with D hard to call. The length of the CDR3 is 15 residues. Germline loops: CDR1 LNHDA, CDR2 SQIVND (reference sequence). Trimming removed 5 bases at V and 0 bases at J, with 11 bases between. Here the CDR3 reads CASSSQPSSYNEQFF. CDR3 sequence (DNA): TGTGCCAGTAGTTCCCAGCCTAGCTCCTACAATGAGCAGTTCTTC.